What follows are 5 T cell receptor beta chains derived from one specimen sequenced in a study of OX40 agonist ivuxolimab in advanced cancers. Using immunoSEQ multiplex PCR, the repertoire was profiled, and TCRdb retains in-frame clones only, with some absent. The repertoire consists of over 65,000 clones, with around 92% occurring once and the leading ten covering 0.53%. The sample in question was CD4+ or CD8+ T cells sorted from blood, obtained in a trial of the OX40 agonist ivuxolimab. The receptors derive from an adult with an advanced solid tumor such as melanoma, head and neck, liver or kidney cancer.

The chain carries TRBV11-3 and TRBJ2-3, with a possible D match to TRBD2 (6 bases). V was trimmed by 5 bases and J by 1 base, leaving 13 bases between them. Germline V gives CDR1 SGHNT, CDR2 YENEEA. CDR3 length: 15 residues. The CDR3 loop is CASSVSGVRTDTQYF. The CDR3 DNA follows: TGTGCCAGCAGCGTCTCGGGAGTGCGCACAGATACGCAGTATTTT. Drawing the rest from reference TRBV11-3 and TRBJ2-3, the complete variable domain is EAGVVQSPRYKIIEKKQPVAFWCNPISGHNTLYWYLQNLGQGPELLIRYENEEAVDDSQLPKDRFSAERLKGVDSTLKIQPAELGDSAVYLCASSVSGVRTDTQYFGPGTRLTVL.

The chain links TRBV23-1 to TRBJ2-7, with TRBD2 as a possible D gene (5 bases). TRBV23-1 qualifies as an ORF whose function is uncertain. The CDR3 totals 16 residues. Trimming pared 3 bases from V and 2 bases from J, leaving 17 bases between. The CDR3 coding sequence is TGCGCCAGCAGTCACAGGAAACCGGGAAGACCCTACGAGCAGTACTTC. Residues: CASSHRKPGRPYEQYF.

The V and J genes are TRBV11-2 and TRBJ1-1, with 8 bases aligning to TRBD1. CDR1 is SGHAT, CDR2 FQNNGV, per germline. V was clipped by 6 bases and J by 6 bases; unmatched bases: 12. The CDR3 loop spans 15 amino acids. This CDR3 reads CASSLPYTGGAEAFF. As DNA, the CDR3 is TGTGCCAGCAGTCTCCCATACACAGGGGGAGCTGAAGCTTTCTTT.

CDR3 bases: TGTGCCAGCAGTTTGCAGGGAGAGGGAATCCCTGGAAACACCATATATTTT. Its protein product is CASSLQGEGIPGNTIYF. This sequence joins TRBV28 and TRBJ1-3, with D perhaps TRBD1 (5 bases). The germline V and J ends were trimmed by 3 bases and 2 bases, with 17 bases remaining between them. This CDR3 spans 17 amino acids. Germline V lookup: CDR1 MDHEN, CDR2 SYDVKM.

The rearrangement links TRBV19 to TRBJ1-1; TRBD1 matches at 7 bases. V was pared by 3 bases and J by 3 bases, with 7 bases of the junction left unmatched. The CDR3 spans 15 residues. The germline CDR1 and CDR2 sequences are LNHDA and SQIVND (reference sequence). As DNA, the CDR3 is TGTGCCAGTAGTATCACCCGGGACAGAGACACTGAAGCTTTCTTT. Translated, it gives CASSITRDRDTEAFF.